This T cell receptor beta chain was obtained from a study of CD4+ T cells in melanoma. The length of the CDR3 is 15 residues. CDR1 MNHNY and CDR2 SVGAGI come from the germline V gene (reference sequence). V lost 2 bases and J 0 bases, leaving 8 bases between the germline ends. This clone has only a few counts. Only in-frame clones appear in the TCRdb table, and some are missing; sequencing was by immunoSEQ multiplex PCR. This sample has 7,000 or so clones, with more than 50% found just once. The rearrangement uses TRBV6-6 and TRBJ1-3; D unclear. The sample consisted of cells from a culture (not recorded whether cultured in vitro). The receptor comes from a human donor with melanoma. The CDR3 here is CASSYMGDSGNTIYF. The CDR3 bases are TGTGCCAGCAGTTACATGGGAGACTCTGGAAACACCATATATTTT.